Below are 29 T cell receptor beta chains sequenced from a single sample in a study of shared clonotypes between healthy human individuals. Profiling relied on immunoSEQ multiplex PCR, and the TCRdb table lists in-frame clones only, not all of them. The repertoire holds 190,000 or so clones, with 90% to 95% as singletons. The sequenced material came from naive CD4+ T cells sorted from blood. Sample subset: CD45RA+ positively selected. The receptor set was obtained from a woman younger than 45 in good health.

This clone was seen just once. The genes are TRBV6-1 and TRBJ1-4; D not certain. CDR3 length: 14 residues. The germline V gene has CDR1 MNHNS and CDR2 SASEGT. Trimming stripped 7 bases from V and 4 bases from J, with 13 bases between. CDR3 DNA: TGTGCCAGCATTTCAGACCTAGATAATGAAAAACTGTTTTTT. This codes for CASISDLDNEKLFF.

The chain is built from TRBV9 and TRBJ1-5; D not certain. Germline V gene data show CDR1 as SGDLS and CDR2 as YYNGEE. The CDR3 runs to 14 residues. Trimming stripped 4 bases from V and 6 bases from J, with 14 bases between. The CDR3 nucleotides read TGTGCCAGCAGCCCCGAACCCGGACTTCAGCCCCAGCATTTT. It codes for CASSPEPGLQPQHF.

The gene calls are TRBV5-1 and TRBJ2-5, with D hard to call. The end of the DNA aligns better with TRBJ2-7, so the J call may be wrong. The CDR3 runs 16 residues. The germline V gene has CDR1 SGHRS and CDR2 YFSETQ. The CDR3: CASSLTGSATQYEQYF. CDR3 nucleotide sequence: TGCGCCAGCAGCCTCACCGGGTCCGCCACCCAGTACGAGCAGTACTTC.

This chain uses TRBV28 with TRBJ2-1, with 11 bases lining up with TRBD2. The CDR3 length is 14 residues. V dropped 8 bases and J dropped 2; count of bases not matched to a gene: 2. Germline CDR1 and CDR2: MDHEN and SYDVKM. CDR3 coding DNA: TGTGCCAGCTCACTAGCGGGAGCCTACAATGAGCAGTTCTTC. Encoded protein: CASSLAGAYNEQFF.

V and J are TRBV2 and TRBJ1-2, with 7 bases matching TRBD1. Germline CDR1 is SNHLY and CDR2 is FYNNEI. The CDR3 has 13 amino acids. CDR3 nucleotide sequence: TGTGTCAGAGGGGGCAGGGAAGGCTATGGCTACACCTTC. It specifies CVRGGREGYGYTF.

V usage is TRBV9 and J usage is TRBJ2-1, with D hard to call. CDR1 and CDR2 (germline): SGDLS, YYNGEE. V was pared by 4 bases and J by 4 bases, with 3 bases between. The CDR3 is 11 residues long. CDR3 in amino acids: CASSNYNEQFF. In DNA form, the CDR3 reads TGTGCCAGCAGCAATTACAATGAGCAGTTCTTC.

J is TRBJ1-2 and V is TRBV7-8, with TRBD1 matching 10 bases. J gave up 13 bases and V 1 base, and 15 bases lay outside the gene matches. The CDR3 has 16 amino acids. The germline gives CDR1 SGHVS, CDR2 FQNEAQ. The CDR3 coding sequence is TGTGCCAGCAGCTTAGTTTCTGGGACAGGGGCGCTCGGGACCACCTTC. Protein: CASSLVSGTGALGTTF.

The chain couples TRBV28 to TRBJ2-5, with 8 bases identical to TRBD2. TRBJ2-7 explains the end of the DNA better; the J call may be wrong. The CDR3 has 14 residues. Germline V gene sequence: CDR1 MDHEN, CDR2 SYDVKM. The CDR3, as DNA: TGTGCCAGCAGCCGAGCGGGAGCTGGGTACGAGCAGTACTTC. Translated: CASSRAGAGYEQYF.

This clone came up once. The V and J genes are TRBV5-1 and TRBJ2-7; D is possibly TRBD1 or TRBD2 (5 bases each). From germline, CDR1 is SGHRS and CDR2 YFSETQ. V shed 2 bases and J shed 3 bases, with 15 bases lying between them. CDR3 length: 15 residues. The CDR3, as DNA: TGCGCCAGCAGCTTCAGGGACGCTAGTTACTACGAGCAGTACTTC. As protein: CASSFRDASYYEQYF. The whole variable domain, filled in from reference TRBV5-1 and TRBJ2-7, reads KAGVTQTPRYLIKTRGQQVTLSCSPISGHRSVSWYQQTPGQGLQFLFEYFSETQRNKGNFPGRFSGRQFSNSRSEMNVSTLELGDSALYLCASSFRDASYYEQYFGPGTRLTVT.

The rearrangement joins TRBV28 to TRBJ1-3, with 7 bases that match TRBD1. CDR1 and CDR2 from the germline V gene are MDHEN and SYDVKM. The V gene end was trimmed by 5 bases and the J gene end by 3 bases; junction bases not matched to a gene: 7. CDR3 length: 15 residues. CDR3 bases: TGTGCCAGCAGTGGCCGACAGGGCATTGGAAACACCATATATTTT. It specifies CASSGRQGIGNTIYF. Complete variable domain (other parts from reference TRBV28 and TRBJ1-3): DVKVTQSSRYLVKRTGEKVFLECVQDMDHENMFWYRQDPGLGLRLIYFSYDVKMKEKGDIPEGYSVSREKKERFSLILESASTNQTSMYLCASSGRQGIGNTIYFGEGSWLTVV.

The CDR3 DNA sequence: TGTGCCATCAGTGACCAGGTGACGGATCAGCCCCAGCATTTT. Residues: CAISDQVTDQPQHF. V and J are TRBV10-3 and TRBJ1-5; D is unresolved. Looked up from germline, CDR1 is ENHRY and CDR2 is SYGVKD. The CDR3 spans 14 residues. V was trimmed by 3 bases and J by 5 bases, leaving 11 bases between them.

This clone appeared once. This chain uses TRBV6-1 with TRBJ1-5; D call uncertain. V shed 10 bases and J shed 1 base, with 14 bases lying between them. Germline CDR1 MNHNS, CDR2 SASEGT. The CDR3 is 14 amino acids. Written as DNA, the CDR3 is TGTGCCACCGCTTGGAGCGAGAGCAATCAGCCCCAGCATTTT. Translated, it gives CATAWSESNQPQHF.

The J gene is TRBJ1-2, the V gene TRBV10-3; D remains ambiguous. This CDR3 spans 12 amino acids. The V end was cut by 8 bases, the J end by 2 bases, with 9 bases between. Germline V gene lookup returns CDR1 ENHRY and CDR2 SYGVKD. The CDR3 loop reads CAILMDNYGYTF. DNA for the CDR3: TGTGCCATCCTAATGGACAACTATGGCTACACCTTC.

The chain combines TRBV2 with TRBJ2-6, with TRBD1 matching 7 bases. The CDR3 is 16 amino acids. J lost 2 bases, V lost 5 bases, and 6 bases had no gene match. CDR1 is SNHLY and CDR2 is FYNNEI in the germline V gene. CDR3 in amino acids: CASSLRTGPGANVLTF. The CDR3, as DNA: TGTGCCAGCAGTCTACGGACAGGTCCTGGGGCCAACGTCCTGACTTTC.

This chain uses TRBV6-5 with TRBJ1-5, with D hard to call. V was shortened by 4 bases and J by 4 bases, with 11 bases between the two germline ends. Germline CDR1 reads MNHEY; CDR2 reads SVGAGI. The CDR3 sequence is 14 residues long. The CDR3 DNA sequence: TGTGCCAGCAGTTTGAGACCATTTAATCAGCCCCAGCATTTT. Protein sequence: CASSLRPFNQPQHF.

The chain links TRBV2 to TRBJ2-2; D is perhaps TRBD2 (5 bases). Trimming stripped 1 base from V and 4 bases from J, with 13 bases between. CDR1 and CDR2 (germline): SNHLY, FYNNEI. CDR3 length: 16 amino acids. This chain's CDR3 is CASSEGQRVGTGELFF. The CDR3 DNA reads as TGTGCCAGCAGTGAAGGGCAGAGGGTGGGCACCGGGGAGCTGTTTTTT.

This chain joins TRBV5-5 and TRBJ1-5; no definite D call. V lost 2 bases and J lost 6, with 6 bases in between. This CDR3 spans 12 amino acids. Germline CDR1 reads SGHKS; CDR2 reads YYEKEE (reference sequence). CDR3 amino acids: CASSFYSQPQHF. The CDR3 DNA follows: TGTGCCAGCAGCTTCTATAGTCAGCCCCAGCATTTT.

The chain links TRBV7-6 to TRBJ2-7, with 13 bases lining up with TRBD2. CDR3 length: 15 amino acids. Trimming at V came to 4 bases and at J to 3 bases, leaving 3 bases not matched to a gene. Germline CDR1 and CDR2: SGHVS and FNYEAQ. Written as DNA, the CDR3 is TGTGCCAGCAGCTCTTGGACTAGCGGGAGCTACGAGCAGTACTTC. Translated: CASSSWTSGSYEQYF.

V gene TRBV9 combines with J gene TRBJ2-5; 8 bases are shared with TRBD1. The CDR3 has 16 residues. The junction had 12 bases not matched to a gene; V was cut back by 4 bases and J by 4 bases. CDR1 SGDLS and CDR2 YYNGEE come from the germline V gene. In DNA form, the CDR3 reads TGTGCCAGCAGCTCGCGGACAGGGTCTTCCCCAGAGACCCAGTACTTC. This gives the protein CASSSRTGSSPETQYF.

The chain joins TRBV27 to TRBJ2-5, with a tentative D call TRBD1 (6 bases). The end of the DNA fits TRBJ2-7 better, so the J call may be wrong. The CDR3 sequence is 15 residues long. The germline gives CDR1 MNHEY, CDR2 SMNVEV (reference sequence). The CDR3 bases are TGTGCCAGCAGTCCACAGGGTTTGTTGGGAGACGAGCAGTACTTC. Its translation is CASSPQGLLGDEQYF.

The V and J genes are TRBV28 and TRBJ1-1; D call uncertain. With 1 base removed from V and 7 bases from J, the gap between germline ends came to 13 bases. This CDR3 has 14 amino acids. In germline, CDR1 is MDHEN, CDR2 SYDVKM. The CDR3 reads CASSLFSGSREAFF. Written as DNA, the CDR3 is TGTGCCAGCAGTTTATTTTCGGGGTCCCGTGAAGCTTTCTTT.

This chain links TRBV15 with TRBJ2-3; TRBD1 or TRBD2 may be the D gene (6 bases each). The germline CDR1 and CDR2 sequences are LNHNV and YYDKDF (reference sequence). Trimming took 4 bases from V and 1 from J, leaving 12 bases between them. The CDR3 has 15 amino acids. The DNA for the CDR3 is TGTGCCACCAGCACACAGAGGGGGGGCACAGATACGCAGTATTTT. It codes for CATSTQRGGTDTQYF. The full variable domain, completed using reference TRBV15 and TRBJ2-3, is DAMVIQNPRYQVTQFGKPVTLSCSQTLNHNVMYWYQQKSSQAPKLLFHYYDKDFNNEADTPDNFQSRRPNTSFCFLDIRSPGLGDTAMYLCATSTQRGGTDTQYFGPGTRLTVL.

The CDR3 loop is CASSHPTSGITDTQYF. CDR3 coding DNA: TGTGCCAGCAGCCACCCGACTAGCGGAATCACAGATACGCAGTATTTT. This chain uses TRBV5-4 with TRBJ2-3, with 9 nucleotides matching TRBD2. Looked up from germline, CDR1 is SGHNT and CDR2 is YYREEE (reference sequence). Losses at the gene ends were 4 bases for V and 2 bases for J; bases not matched to a gene: 8. The CDR3 is 16 amino acids.

The gene calls are TRBV7-9 and TRBJ1-4; a possible D gene is TRBD1 (5 bases). The length of the CDR3 is 16 residues. Germline assignment: CDR1 SEHNR and CDR2 FQNEAQ (reference sequence). Trimming took 5 bases from V and 4 from J, leaving 17 bases between them. The CDR3 DNA reads as TGTGCCAGCAGCCGTTCCGCCTCGGGGGTTAATGAAAAACTGTTTTTT. Its protein product is CASSRSASGVNEKLFF.

This clone was found a few times. V usage is TRBV6-1 and J usage is TRBJ1-5, with D unresolved. The germline V gene encodes CDR1 MNHNS and CDR2 SASEGT. Trimming left V 3 bases short and J 2 bases short, with 11 bases between. The CDR3 contains 15 residues. The CDR3 coding sequence is TGTGCCAGCAGTGAGGGGTGGTGGGGCAATCAGCCCCAGCATTTT. It specifies CASSEGWWGNQPQHF.

J is TRBJ2-7 and V is TRBV9; 8 bases map to TRBD2. This CDR3 spans 14 amino acids. The germline V gene has CDR1 SGDLS and CDR2 YYNGEE. The trim removed 0 bases at V and 6 bases at J, leaving 5 bases unmatched. The CDR3 is CASSVESGSAEQYF. The CDR3 DNA is TGTGCCAGCAGCGTAGAAAGCGGGAGTGCCGAGCAGTACTTC.

The chain couples TRBV29-1 to TRBJ1-2; perhaps TRBD1 as D (5 bases). CDR1 and CDR2 (germline): SQVTM, ANQGSEA. V dropped 4 bases and J dropped 2 bases, with 17 bases sitting between them. This CDR3 spans 15 amino acids. CDR3 sequence (DNA): TGCAGCGTTGCAAGCCGGGACCCTGAGAACTATGGCTACACCTTC. Protein product: CSVASRDPENYGYTF.

The rearrangement uses TRBV18 and TRBJ1-1, with D unresolved. The CDR3 extends over 11 amino acids. V lost 5 bases, J lost 10 bases, and 11 bases lay in between. The germline gives CDR1 KGHSH, CDR2 LQKENI. The CDR3, as DNA: TGTGCCAGCTCAGATCCGGTGAGAGCTTTCTTT. Its translation: CASSDPVRAFF.

This chain connects TRBV29-1 to TRBJ1-1; no firm D call. Trimming cost V 6 bases and J 0 bases, with 5 bases left between them. The CDR3 covers 11 residues. Germline V gives CDR1 SQVTM, CDR2 ANQGSEA. CDR3 sequence (DNA): TGCAGCGTAGCAATGAACACTGAAGCTTTCTTT. It specifies CSVAMNTEAFF.